This entry lists 23 T cell receptor beta chains sequenced from one sample in a study of OX40 agonist ivuxolimab in advanced cancers. TCRdb's table, derived via immunoSEQ multiplex PCR, lists solely in-frame clones and lacks some. The table has 9,500 to 14,000 clones, roughly 86% seen once. Source: CD4+ or CD8+ T cells sorted from blood, taken in a trial of the OX40 agonist ivuxolimab. These receptors were obtained from an adult with an advanced solid tumor such as melanoma, head and neck, liver or kidney cancer.

The rearrangement uses TRBV18 and TRBJ1-6, with 12 bases lining up with TRBD1. The trim removed 4 bases at V and 9 bases at J, leaving 10 bases unmatched. This CDR3 comprises 17 residues. Germline lookup yields CDR1 KGHSH and CDR2 LQKENI. The DNA for the CDR3 is TGTGCCAGCTCACGGACGCGCCTGGGACAGGGGGCTTCACCCCTCCACTTT. Translated: CASSRTRLGQGASPLHF.

The rearrangement links TRBV10-1 to TRBJ2-1; 8 bases are shared with TRBD2. Germline V gives CDR1 WNHNN, CDR2 SYGVQD (reference sequence). V shed 8 bases and J 9 bases; nucleotides not matched to a gene: 9. This CDR3 has 13 amino acids. The CDR3 region has the DNA TGCGCCAGCTCCCTCGGGCTAGCGGGTGAGCAGTTCTTC. Its translation is CASSLGLAGEQFF.

The V gene is TRBV5-6, the J gene TRBJ2-1; 8 nucleotides agree with TRBD2. CDR3 length: 14 residues. Germline V gene lookup returns CDR1 SGHDT and CDR2 YYEEEE. Germline trimming cut 4 bases from V and 15 bases from J; bases unmatched to any gene: 15. Here the CDR3 DNA reads TGTGCCAGCAGCCCCCAGGCGGGGGGTTCCCTGGGGTTCTTC. As protein: CASSPQAGGSLGFF. Full variable domain (rest looked up from reference TRBV5-6 and TRBJ2-1): DAGVTQSPTHLIKTRGQQVTLRCSPKSGHDTVSWYQQALGQGPQFIFQYYEEEERQRGNFPDRFSGHQFPNYSSELNVNALLLGDSALYLCASSPQAGGSLGFFGPGTRLTVL.

The chain employs TRBV5-1 and TRBJ2-5, with D uncertain. V was pared by 0 bases and J by 1 base, with 13 bases between. The length of the CDR3 is 16 residues. Germline V lookup: CDR1 SGHRS, CDR2 YFSETQ. For the CDR3, the DNA is TGCGCCAGCAGCTTGGCTGGCGGAAAAAGCCAAGAGACCCAGTACTTC. Translating gives CASSLAGGKSQETQYF.

The rearrangement joins TRBV29-1 to TRBJ1-1; no clear D gene. Deletions cut 4 bases from V and 1 base from J, with 10 bases between. The CDR3 is 13 residues long. Germline CDR1 and CDR2: SQVTM and ANQGSEA. CDR3: CSVVVETNTEAFF. In DNA form, the CDR3 reads TGCAGCGTTGTCGTCGAGACGAACACTGAAGCTTTCTTT.

V is TRBV19 and J is TRBJ2-7; D gene uncertain. Per the germline V gene, CDR1 is LNHDA and CDR2 is SQIVND (reference sequence). The CDR3 consists of 13 residues. Trimming took off 5 bases at V and 3 bases at J, with 11 bases between the two ends. The CDR3 reads CASSYSINYEQYF. CDR3 nucleotide sequence: TGTGCCAGTAGTTATTCCATCAACTACGAGCAGTACTTC.

The chain couples TRBV27 to TRBJ2-2, with a weak D call TRBD1 (5 bases). Looked up from germline, CDR1 is MNHEY and CDR2 is SMNVEV (reference sequence). The CDR3 totals 15 residues. The V end was cut by 6 bases, the J end by 2 bases, with 13 bases between. The CDR3 sequence: CASSLIGVNTGELFF. CDR3 nucleotide sequence: TGTGCCAGCAGCCTTATAGGGGTTAACACCGGGGAGCTGTTTTTT.

The chain recombines TRBV21-1 with TRBJ1-3. TRBV21-1 is classified as a pseudogene. The CDR3 has 16 residues. CDR3 DNA sequence: TGTGCCAGCCGAGCAGCAAGGACGCGCGGCGGTGTGGCCATATATTTT. Amino acid sequence: CASRAARTRGGVAIYF.

The chain carries TRBV10-3 and TRBJ1-6, with 7 nucleotides matching TRBD1. V lost 5 bases and J lost 7; bases outside the gene matches: 14. Germline-derived CDR1 and CDR2 are ENHRY and SYGVKD. The CDR3 extends over 17 amino acids. The CDR3 region is CAISPSVETGPNSPLHF. CDR3 DNA: TGTGCCATCAGTCCCTCCGTAGAGACAGGGCCAAATTCACCCCTCCACTTT.

V is TRBV2 and J is TRBJ2-1; 10 bases map to TRBD2. The CDR3 has 17 residues. The germline gives CDR1 SNHLY, CDR2 FYNNEI. The V and J ends lost 4 bases and 4 bases, in that order; junction bases with no gene match: 10. CDR3 nucleotide sequence: TGTGCCAGCAGTGGGGAAGGGGTGACTAGCGGGTACAATGAGCAGTTCTTC. Residues: CASSGEGVTSGYNEQFF.

This clone was seen once. V usage is TRBV5-1 and J usage is TRBJ2-7; TRBD1 aligns across 8 bases. The CDR3 has 16 residues. Germline lookup yields CDR1 SGHRS and CDR2 YFSETQ. Trimming cost V 7 bases and J 1 base; bases outside gene matches: 13. The CDR3 DNA follows: TGCGCCAGCTCCCAATCCGGGACAGGAACTTCCTACGAGCAGTACTTC. Residues: CASSQSGTGTSYEQYF.

The chain carries TRBV9 and TRBJ1-3; D may be TRBD1 (6 bases). V was shortened by 1 base and J by 0 bases, with 14 bases between the two germline ends. This CDR3 is built from 17 residues. CDR1 is SGDLS, CDR2 YYNGEE, per germline. The CDR3 loop reads CASSVSLPDSSGNTIYF. The CDR3 region has the DNA TGTGCCAGCAGCGTATCGCTCCCGGACAGCTCTGGAAACACCATATATTTT.

This clone was picked up a small number of times. This chain uses TRBV4-3 with TRBJ1-2, with D possibly matching TRBD1 (5 bases). Germline V gene lookup returns CDR1 LGHNA and CDR2 YSLEER. The V gene lost 5 bases and the J gene lost 7 bases, with 17 bases spanning the gap. The CDR3 is 14 residues long. CDR3 amino acids: CASSVTGGSPGYTF. The DNA for the CDR3 is TGCGCCAGCAGCGTTACAGGCGGATCCCCTGGCTACACCTTC.

J is TRBJ2-6 and V is TRBV9; 8 positions match TRBD1. The CDR3 loop spans 19 amino acids. V trimming: 4 bases; J trimming: 2 bases; junction bases outside the gene matches: 14. CDR1 and CDR2 from the germline V gene are SGDLS and YYNGEE. Here the CDR3 DNA reads TGTGCCAGCAGCCCCAGGAGGGTGGGACAGGCTCCTGGGGCCAACGTCCTGACTTTC. Amino acid sequence: CASSPRRVGQAPGANVLTF.

The chain recombines TRBV11-3 with TRBJ1-1; D is unresolved. This CDR3 has 18 amino acids. V lost 1 base and J 1 base, leaving 19 bases between the germline ends. Germline loops: CDR1 SGHNT, CDR2 YENEEA. The CDR3: CASSLVGQTPYQNTEAFF. In nucleotides, the CDR3 is TGTGCCAGCAGCTTAGTTGGGCAGACACCTTACCAGAACACTGAAGCTTTCTTT.

The chain is built from TRBV6-9 and TRBJ2-7; 7 bases fit TRBD2. V was clipped by 3 bases and J by 9 bases; unmatched bases: 14. CDR1 MNHGY and CDR2 SVAAGI come from the germline V gene. This CDR3 spans 15 amino acids. The CDR3 region is CASSYSSLGWEGQYF. For the CDR3, the DNA is TGTGCCAGCAGTTACTCGAGTCTCGGCTGGGAGGGGCAGTACTTC.

This clone was detected a few times. The rearrangement links TRBV7-8 to TRBJ2-3; the match to TRBD2 covers 12 bases. Germline CDR1 reads SGHVS; CDR2 reads FQNEAQ. This CDR3 spans 17 amino acids. V shed 5 bases, J shed 4 bases, and the junction held 10 bases outside the gene matches. Written as DNA, the CDR3 is TGTGCCAGCAGCCCCCTAATGGCTAGCGGGAGGGCAGATACGCAGTATTTT. Translated, it gives CASSPLMASGRADTQYF.

This chain joins TRBV18 and TRBJ2-5; TRBD1 aligns across 7 bases. V shed 3 bases and J 2 bases; nucleotides not matched to a gene: 12. Germline V gene lookup returns CDR1 KGHSH and CDR2 LQKENI. This CDR3 region has 17 residues. The CDR3 loop is CASSPPRGQVLQETQYF. The CDR3 bases are TGTGCCAGCTCACCTCCCCGAGGACAGGTCCTTCAAGAGACCCAGTACTTC.

The chain is built from TRBV30 and TRBJ2-7; no definite D call. V was trimmed by 1 base and J by 4 bases, leaving 11 bases between them. Germline V gene data show CDR1 as GTSNPN and CDR2 as SVGIG (reference sequence). This CDR3 has 13 amino acids. CDR3 residues: CAWSAAILYEQYF. The CDR3 bases are TGTGCCTGGAGTGCGGCCATCTTATACGAGCAGTACTTC.

Points on this clone: A read error may account for a junction end that differs from germline. The J gene is TRBJ2-1, the V gene TRBV30, with 7 bases identical to TRBD2. The CDR3 totals 15 residues. Per the germline V gene, CDR1 is GTSNPN and CDR2 is SVGIG (reference sequence). Here the CDR3 reads CARSSASGTYNEQFF. CDR3 nucleotide sequence: TGTGCCCGGAGCTCTGCTAGCGGAACCTACAATGAGCAGTTCTTC.

The chain combines TRBV2 with TRBJ2-1; tentative D call: TRBD2 (6 bases). CDR1 is SNHLY, CDR2 FYNNEI, per germline. The CDR3 runs 14 residues. V lost 6 bases, J lost 11 bases, and 20 bases lay in between. The CDR3 protein is CASRDYTTTPKQFF. In nucleotides, the CDR3 is TGTGCCAGCAGGGACTATACTACCACCCCCAAGCAGTTCTTC.

CDR3 bases: TGTGCCTGGAGTTGGGGGACGAACACCGGGGAGCTGTTTTTT. As protein: CAWSWGTNTGELFF. V gene TRBV30 combines with J gene TRBJ2-2; D might be TRBD1 or TRBD2, each matching 5 bases. CDR1 and CDR2 (germline): GTSNPN, SVGIG (reference sequence). The CDR3 contains 14 residues. V was trimmed by 2 bases and J by 0 bases, leaving 7 bases between them.

The rearrangement uses TRBV11-2 and TRBJ1-5; a weak D match, TRBD1 (5 bases). The length of the CDR3 is 14 residues. V shed 5 bases and J shed 4 bases, with 12 bases lying between them. CDR1 and CDR2 from the germline V gene are SGHAT and FQNNGV. CDR3 sequence: CASSPFGGNQPQHF. For the CDR3, the DNA is TGTGCCAGCAGCCCCTTCGGGGGGAATCAGCCCCAGCATTTT.